This T cell receptor beta chain originates from a study of T-cell memory formation after mild COVID-19. Study as a whole: The study found TCR clusters largely donor specific.

Via MiXCR, TCRdb re-called the 5' RACE reads, giving one row per CDR3 protein. The sample contains 250,000 or so distinct CDR3 sequences, roughly 18% of which appear only once. Findings and limits, study-wide: Cross-reactive memory seemingly joined, as some responding clones were found in pre-infection memory.

With respect to this clonotype: No antigen is known for it.

The V end lost 3 bases, the J end lost 4 bases, and 10 bases lay between the germline ends. The CDR3 loop spans 14 amino acids. The chain combines TRBV12-3 or TRBV12-4 with TRBJ1-5; no clear D gene. The specimen was PBMCs or a T cell subset sorted from them (not recorded which). The receptor's source is a man in his late teens or twenties who had mild COVID-19 (a few samples of this study predate the infection). Cell type and time point are not known. The CDR3, as DNA: TGTGCCAGCAGTTTCAACGCGGGAAATCAGCCCCAGCATTTT. It is translated as CASSFNAGNQPQHF.